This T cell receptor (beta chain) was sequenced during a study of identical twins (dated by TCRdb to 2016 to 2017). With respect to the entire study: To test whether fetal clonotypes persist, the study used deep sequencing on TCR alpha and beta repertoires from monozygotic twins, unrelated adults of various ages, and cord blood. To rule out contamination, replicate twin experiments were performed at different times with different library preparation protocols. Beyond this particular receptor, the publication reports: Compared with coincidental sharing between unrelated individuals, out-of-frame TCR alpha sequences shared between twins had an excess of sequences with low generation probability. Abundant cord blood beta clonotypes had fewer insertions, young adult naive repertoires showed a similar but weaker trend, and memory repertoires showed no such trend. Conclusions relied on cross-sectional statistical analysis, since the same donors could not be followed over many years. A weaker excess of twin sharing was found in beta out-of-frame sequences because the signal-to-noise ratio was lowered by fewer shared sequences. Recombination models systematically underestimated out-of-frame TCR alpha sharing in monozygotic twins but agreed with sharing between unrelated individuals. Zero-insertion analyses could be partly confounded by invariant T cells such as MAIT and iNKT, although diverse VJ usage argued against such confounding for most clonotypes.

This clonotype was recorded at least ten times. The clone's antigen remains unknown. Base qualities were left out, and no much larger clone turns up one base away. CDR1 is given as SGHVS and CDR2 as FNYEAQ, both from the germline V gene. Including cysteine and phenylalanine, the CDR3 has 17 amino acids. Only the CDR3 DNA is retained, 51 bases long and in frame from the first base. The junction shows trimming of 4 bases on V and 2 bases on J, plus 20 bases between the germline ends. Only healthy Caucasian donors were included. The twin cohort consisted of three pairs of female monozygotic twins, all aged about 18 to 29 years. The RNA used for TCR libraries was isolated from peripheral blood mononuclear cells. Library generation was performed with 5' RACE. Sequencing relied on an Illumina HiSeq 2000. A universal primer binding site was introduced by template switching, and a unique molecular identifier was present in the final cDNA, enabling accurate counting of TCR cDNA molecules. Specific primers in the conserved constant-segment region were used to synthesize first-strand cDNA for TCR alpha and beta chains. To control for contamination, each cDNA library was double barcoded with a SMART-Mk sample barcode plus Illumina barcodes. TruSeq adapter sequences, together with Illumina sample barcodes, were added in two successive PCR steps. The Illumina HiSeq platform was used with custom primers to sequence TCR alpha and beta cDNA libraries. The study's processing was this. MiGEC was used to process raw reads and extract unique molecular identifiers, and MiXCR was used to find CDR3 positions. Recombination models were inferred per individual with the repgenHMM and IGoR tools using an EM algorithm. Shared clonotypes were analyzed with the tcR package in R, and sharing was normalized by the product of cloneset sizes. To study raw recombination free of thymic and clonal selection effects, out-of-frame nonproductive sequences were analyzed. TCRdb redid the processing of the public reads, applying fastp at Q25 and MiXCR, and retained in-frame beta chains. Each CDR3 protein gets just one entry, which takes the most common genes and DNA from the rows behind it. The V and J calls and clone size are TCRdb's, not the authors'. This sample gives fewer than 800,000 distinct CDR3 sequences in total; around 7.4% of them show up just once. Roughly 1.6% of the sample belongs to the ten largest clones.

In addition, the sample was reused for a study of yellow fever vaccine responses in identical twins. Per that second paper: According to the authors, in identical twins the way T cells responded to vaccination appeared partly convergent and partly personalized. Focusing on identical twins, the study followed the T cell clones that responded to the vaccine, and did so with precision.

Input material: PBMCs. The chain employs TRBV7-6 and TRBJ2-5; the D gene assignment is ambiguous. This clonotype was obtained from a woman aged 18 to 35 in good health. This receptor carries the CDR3 CASSSLTSGSSQETQYF. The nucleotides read TGTGCCAGCAGCTCCCTGACCTCTGGGTCCAGTCAAGAGACCCAGTACTTC.